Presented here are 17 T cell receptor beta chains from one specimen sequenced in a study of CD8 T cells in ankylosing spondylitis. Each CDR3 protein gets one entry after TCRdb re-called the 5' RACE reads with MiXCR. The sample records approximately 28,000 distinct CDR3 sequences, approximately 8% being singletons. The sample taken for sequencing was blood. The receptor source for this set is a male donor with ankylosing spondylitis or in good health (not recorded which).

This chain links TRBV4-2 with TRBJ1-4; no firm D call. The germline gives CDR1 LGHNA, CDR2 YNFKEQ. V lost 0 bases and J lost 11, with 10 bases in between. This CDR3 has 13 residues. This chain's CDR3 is CASSQESGRKLFF. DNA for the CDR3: TGTGCCAGCAGCCAAGAGTCTGGGAGGAAACTGTTTTTT.

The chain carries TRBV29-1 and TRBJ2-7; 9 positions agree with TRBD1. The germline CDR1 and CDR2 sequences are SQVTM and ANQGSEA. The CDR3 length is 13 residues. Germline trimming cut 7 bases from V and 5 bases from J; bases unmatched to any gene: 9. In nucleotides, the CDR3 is TGCAGCGCCGGACCAACAGGGGGCCACGAGCAGTACTTC. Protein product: CSAGPTGGHEQYF.

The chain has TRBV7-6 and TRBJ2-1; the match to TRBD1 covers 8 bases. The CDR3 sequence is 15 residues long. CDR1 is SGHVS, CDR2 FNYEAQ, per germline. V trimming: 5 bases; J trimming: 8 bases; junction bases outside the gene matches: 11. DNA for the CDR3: TGTGCCAGCAGCCCAGGACAGGGTTTGGCATATGAGCAGTTCTTC. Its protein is CASSPGQGLAYEQFF.

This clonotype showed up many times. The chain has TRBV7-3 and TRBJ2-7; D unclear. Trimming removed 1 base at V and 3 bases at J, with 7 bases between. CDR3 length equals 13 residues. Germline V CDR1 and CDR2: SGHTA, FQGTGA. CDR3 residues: CASSLSPSYEQYV. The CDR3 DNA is TGTGCCAGCAGCTTAAGTCCAAGCTACGAGCAGTACGTC.

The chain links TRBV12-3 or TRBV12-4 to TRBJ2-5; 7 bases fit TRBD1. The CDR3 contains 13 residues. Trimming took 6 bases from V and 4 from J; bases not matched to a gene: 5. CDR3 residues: CASSSDRAETQYF. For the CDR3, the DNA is TGTGCCAGCAGCTCAGACAGGGCAGAGACCCAGTACTTC.

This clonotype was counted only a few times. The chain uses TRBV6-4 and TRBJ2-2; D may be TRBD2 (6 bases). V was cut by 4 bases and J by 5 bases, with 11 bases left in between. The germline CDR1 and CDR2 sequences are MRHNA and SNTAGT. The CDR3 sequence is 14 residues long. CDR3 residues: CASSVMEGTGELFF. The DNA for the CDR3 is TGTGCCAGCAGTGTTATGGAGGGAACCGGGGAGCTGTTTTTT.

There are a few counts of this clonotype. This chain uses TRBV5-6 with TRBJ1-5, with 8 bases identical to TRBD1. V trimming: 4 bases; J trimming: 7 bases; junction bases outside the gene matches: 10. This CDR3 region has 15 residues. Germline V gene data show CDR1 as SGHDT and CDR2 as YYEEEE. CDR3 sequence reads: CASSLVGTGGQPQHF. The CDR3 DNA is TGTGCCAGCAGCCTTGTGGGGACAGGAGGCCAGCCCCAGCATTTT.

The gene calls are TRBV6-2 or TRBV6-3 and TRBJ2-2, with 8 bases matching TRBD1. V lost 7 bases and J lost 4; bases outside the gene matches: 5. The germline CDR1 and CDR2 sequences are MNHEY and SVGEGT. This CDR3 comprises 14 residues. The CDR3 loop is CASTPTGVTGELFF. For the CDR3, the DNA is TGTGCCAGCACCCCGACAGGGGTCACCGGGGAGCTGTTTTTT.

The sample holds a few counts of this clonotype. This chain's CDR3 is CASSPGTDEAFF. CDR3 bases: TGTGCCAGCAGCCCAGGAACGGACGAAGCTTTCTTT. This sequence joins TRBV7-9 and TRBJ1-1; D unclear. V was pared by 5 bases and J by 8 bases, with 12 bases between. This CDR3 region has 12 residues. Germline CDR1 SEHNR, CDR2 FQNEAQ (reference sequence). Supplemented by reference TRBV7-9 and TRBJ1-1, the full variable domain reads DTGVSQNPRHKITKRGQNVTFRCDPISEHNRLYWYRQTLGQGPEFLTYFQNEAQLEKSRLLSDRFSAERPKGSFSTLEIQRTEQGDSAMYLCASSPGTDEAFFGQGTRLTVV.

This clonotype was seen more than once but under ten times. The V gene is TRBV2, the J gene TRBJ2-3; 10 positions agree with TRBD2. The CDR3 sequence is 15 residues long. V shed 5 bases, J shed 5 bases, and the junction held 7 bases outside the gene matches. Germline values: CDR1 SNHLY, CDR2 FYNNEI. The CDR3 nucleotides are TGTGCCAGCAGTTCTAGCGGGAGTTCCGGAGATACGCAGTATTTT. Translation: CASSSSGSSGDTQYF.

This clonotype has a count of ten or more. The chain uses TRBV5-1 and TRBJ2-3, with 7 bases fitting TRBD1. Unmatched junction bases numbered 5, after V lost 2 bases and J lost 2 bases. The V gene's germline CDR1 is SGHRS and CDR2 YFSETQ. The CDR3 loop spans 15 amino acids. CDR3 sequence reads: CASSLQGIYTDTQYF. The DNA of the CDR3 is TGCGCCAGCAGCTTACAGGGGATTTACACAGATACGCAGTATTTT. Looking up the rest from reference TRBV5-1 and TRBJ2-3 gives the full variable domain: KAGVTQTPRYLIKTRGQQVTLSCSPISGHRSVSWYQQTPGQGLQFLFEYFSETQRNKGNFPGRFSGRQFSNSRSEMNVSTLELGDSALYLCASSLQGIYTDTQYFGPGTRLTVL.

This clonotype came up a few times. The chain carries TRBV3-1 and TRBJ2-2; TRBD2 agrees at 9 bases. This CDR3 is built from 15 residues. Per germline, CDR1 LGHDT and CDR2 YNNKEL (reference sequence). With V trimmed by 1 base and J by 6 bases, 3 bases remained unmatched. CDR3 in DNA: TGTGCCAGCAGCCAAGTAGGCGGGGGGGCCGGGGAGCTGTTTTTT. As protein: CASSQVGGGAGELFF.

Here the CDR3 reads CASSSRGTNEKLFF. CDR3 sequence (DNA): TGTGCCAGCAGCTCCAGGGGCACTAATGAAAAACTGTTTTTT. The rearrangement links TRBV7-9 to TRBJ1-4, with D possibly being TRBD1 (6 bases). From germline, CDR1 is SEHNR and CDR2 FQNEAQ (reference sequence). V shed 4 bases and J shed 2 bases, with 8 bases lying between them. CDR3 size: 14 residues.

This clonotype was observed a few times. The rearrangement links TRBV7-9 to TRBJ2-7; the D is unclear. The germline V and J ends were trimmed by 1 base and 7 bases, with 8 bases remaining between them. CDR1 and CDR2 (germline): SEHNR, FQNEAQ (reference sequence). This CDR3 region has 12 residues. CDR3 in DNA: TGTGCCAGCAGCTTAGTAGGGAAAGAGCAGTACGTC. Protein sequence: CASSLVGKEQYV.

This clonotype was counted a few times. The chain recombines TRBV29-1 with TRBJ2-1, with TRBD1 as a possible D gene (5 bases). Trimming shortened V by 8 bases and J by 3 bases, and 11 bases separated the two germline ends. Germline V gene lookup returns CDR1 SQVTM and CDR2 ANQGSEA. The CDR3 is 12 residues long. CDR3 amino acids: CSMTANYNEQFF. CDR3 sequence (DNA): TGCAGCATGACAGCGAACTACAATGAGCAGTTCTTC.

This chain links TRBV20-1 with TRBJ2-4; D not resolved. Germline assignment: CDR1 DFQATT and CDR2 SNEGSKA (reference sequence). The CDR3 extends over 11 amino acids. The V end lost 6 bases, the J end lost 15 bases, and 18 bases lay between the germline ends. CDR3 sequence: CSAPRSSILYF. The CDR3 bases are TGCAGTGCCCCGAGGTCCTCTATCTTGTACTTC.

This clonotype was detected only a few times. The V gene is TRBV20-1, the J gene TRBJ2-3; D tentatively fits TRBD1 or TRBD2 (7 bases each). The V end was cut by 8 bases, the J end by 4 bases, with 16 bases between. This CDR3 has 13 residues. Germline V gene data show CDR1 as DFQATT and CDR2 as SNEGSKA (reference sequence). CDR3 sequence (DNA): TGCAGTCCAGGGGGGGGGATCGCAGATACGCAGTATTTT. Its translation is CSPGGGIADTQYF.